The present T cell receptor (beta chain) was sequenced within a study of cytomegalovirus exposure and HLA in healthy donors. About the research overall: For the approximately 360 genotyped donors, over 80% fell within the Caucasian-associated ancestry cluster. The study's findings and limits: In vitro testing confirmed a few CMV-associated chains as specific for CMV antigens. Immune exposure information comprised only CMV serostatus. The study listed roughly 150 cytomegalovirus-associated TCR beta chains.

With 60 Vbeta and 13 Jbeta primers, the PCR was carried out. Sequenced by immunoSEQ multiplex PCR; TCRdb stores in-frame clones only, minus some. Its table lists some 130,000 clones. V was clipped by 4 bases and J by 0 bases, with 13 bases between them. The CDR3 loop spans 16 amino acids. Germline CDR1 SEHNR, CDR2 FQNEAQ (reference sequence). With respect to this clone: Its antigen is currently unknown.

The source is a man younger than 30 in good health and CMV-seronegative. The sequenced sample was PBMCs. The rearrangement joins TRBV7-9 to TRBJ2-1, with D possibly matching TRBD2 (6 bases). The CDR3: CASSSLGGVSYNEQFF. CDR3 in DNA: TGTGCCAGCAGCTCATTGGGCGGGGTCTCCTACAATGAGCAGTTCTTC.